This T cell receptor (beta chain) was recovered during a study of blood T cell repertoires in COVID-19 (dated by TCRdb to the early 2020s). About the full investigation: Collaborator samples came from the United States, Italy and Spain and covered acute and convalescent phases of COVID-19. The samples were drawn from two sources: the first 160 participants of the ongoing ImmuneRACE study, and 1,254 subjects contributed by 6 global collaborators. HLA class I and class II types, where available, came from metadata supplied by the sample provider rather than from assay-based typing. Subjects who had been exposed to COVID-19, were actively infected with it, or had recovered from it provided the deeply sampled blood TCRbeta repertoires that made up the dataset. The material from the prospective study consisted of cDNA or gDNA derived from T cells, B-cell-depleted T cells, or PBMCs. The repertoires were released in a freely available public database intended as a resource for research on the immune response to SARS-CoV-2. Sample metadata almost always included a de-identified subject ID, COVID-19 status, age in years and sex. Overall study outcomes, separate from this receptor: How much clinical and demographic metadata was included differed by source and by participant, and the metadata was provided uncurated.

Participants in the prospective study were enrolled through a virtual design, were aged roughly 18 to 95 years, and lived in fewer than 30 United States geographic areas. Cohort assignment in the prospective study relied on participant-reported clinical history from a screening survey and a study questionnaire. Mobile phlebotomists in the prospective study collected whole blood, serum and a nasopharyngeal or oropharyngeal swab from every participant. Additional blood draws and questionnaires over a 2-month period could optionally be provided by prospective study participants. Before DNA extraction, prospective study blood samples were shipped either frozen or at room temperature. With regard to this clone: This clone's antigen is unknown. No base quality information exists; no much larger clone differs at one position.

Looking up the germline V gene yields CDR1 ENHRY and CDR2 SYGVKD. V loses 2 bases of germline sequence and J loses 0 bases, and the interval between the two ends is 14 bases. The CDR3 holds 17 amino acids from the cysteine to the phenylalanine. Here the CDR3 DNA is all that survives: 51 bases in frame from base 1. TCRbeta CDR3 regions were amplified from genomic DNA using the immunoSEQ Assay, a bias-controlled multiplex PCR. Processing in the source paper ran as follows. Nucleated cell counts per sample were estimated from amplification of reference gene primers within the assay. Sequence reads were collapsed and filtered to measure the absolute abundance of every unique TCRbeta CDR3 rearrangement. For each sample, productive Simpson clonality was calculated as the square root of Simpson's diversity index over productive rearrangements. TCRdb obtained this table from immuneACCESS and retained in-frame rearrangements with V and J assigned. These tables miss some clones; where compared with another copy, unresolved V genes account for less than half of the shortfall, and the remainder is unexplained. From that table come the V and J calls and clone size; the DNA was used to work out D and trimming. The sample table shows roughly 260,000 clones, and 87% are seen once. 2% to 3% of the sample belongs to the ten largest clones.

The sequence is built from TRBV10-3 and TRBJ1-5, with TRBD1 as a weak D call on 5 bases. The source material was PBMCs or T cells enriched from blood (not recorded which). The sequence was obtained from a woman younger than 45 with acute COVID-19. The CDR3 region: CAISERGGIYSNQPQHF. The sequenced DNA: TGTGCCATCAGTGAGCGGGGGGGAATTTATAGCAATCAGCCCCAGCATTTT.